The sequence of this TCR beta chain was determined in a study of identical twins. In regard to this clonotype: Its specificity is unknown.

TCRdb itself ran the 5' RACE reads through MiXCR, one entry per CDR3 protein. The data hold around 1.7 million distinct CDR3 sequences, with roughly 35% observed a single time. Study-wide results and caveats: Invariant populations such as MAIT and iNKT cells could partly muddle zero-insertion analyses.

Trimming stripped 4 bases from V and 0 bases from J, with 7 bases between. This CDR3 spans 13 amino acids. The germline gives CDR1 SGHRS, CDR2 YFSETQ. The origin of this receptor is a newborn girl in good health. This chain uses TRBV5-1 with TRBJ2-5; D is uncertain. Specimen: cord blood. The CDR3, as DNA: TGCGCCAGCAGCAGACAAAACCAAGAGACCCAGTACTTC. Amino acid sequence: CASSRQNQETQYF.